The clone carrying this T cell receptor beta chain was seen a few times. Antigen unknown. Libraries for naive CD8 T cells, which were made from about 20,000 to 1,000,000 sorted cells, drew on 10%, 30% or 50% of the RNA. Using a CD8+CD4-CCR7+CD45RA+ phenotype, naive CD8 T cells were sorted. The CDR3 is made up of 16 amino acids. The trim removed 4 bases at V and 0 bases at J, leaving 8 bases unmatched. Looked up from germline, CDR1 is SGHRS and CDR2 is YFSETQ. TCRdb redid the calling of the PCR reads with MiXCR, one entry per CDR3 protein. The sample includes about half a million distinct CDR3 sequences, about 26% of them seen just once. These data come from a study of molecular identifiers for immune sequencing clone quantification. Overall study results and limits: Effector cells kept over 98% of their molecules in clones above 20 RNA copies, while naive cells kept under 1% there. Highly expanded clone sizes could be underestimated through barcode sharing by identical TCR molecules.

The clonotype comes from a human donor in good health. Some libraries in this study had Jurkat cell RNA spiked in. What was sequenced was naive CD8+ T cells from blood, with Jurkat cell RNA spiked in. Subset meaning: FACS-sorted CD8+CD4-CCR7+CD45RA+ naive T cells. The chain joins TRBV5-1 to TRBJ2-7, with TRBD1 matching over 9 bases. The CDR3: CASSKGQGYFSYEQYF. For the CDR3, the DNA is TGCGCCAGCAGCAAAGGACAGGGGTACTTCTCCTACGAGCAGTACTTC.